The sequence of this TCR beta chain was determined in a study of a mutant IDH1 vaccine in newly diagnosed glioma. Overall study context: Vaccines were first given 4-6 weeks after radiotherapy alone, or with temozolomide cycles.

Described time point: week 23, last vaccination. Each dose delivered 300 ug of mutant IDH1 20-mer peptide subcutaneously with imiquimod. Remarks on this clone: Antigen: not known. A read error may produce the germline difference seen at one junction end.

Method: immunoSEQ multiplex PCR; TCRdb's copy keeps in-frame clones and lacks some. This sample has 50,000 to 60,000 clones, with about four fifths found just once. The V gene's germline CDR1 is ENHRY and CDR2 SYGVKD. The CDR3 length is 14 residues. The sequence came from a man between 35 and 55 years old with glioma. Sequences were derived from PBMCs, sampled from a glioma patient whose treatment included an IDH1 peptide vaccine. The chain has TRBV10-3 and TRBJ1-2; D not resolved. The chain's CDR3 is CAINEQTVNYGYTF. The CDR3 DNA reads TGTGCCATCAATGAGCAAACAGTAAACTATGGCTACACCTTC.